In its sample, the clone carrying this T cell receptor (beta chain) was seen many times. TCRdb reprocessed the 5' RACE reads via MiXCR and lists one record per CDR3 protein. The sample includes fewer than 30,000 distinct CDR3 sequences, 8.5% to 10% seen only once; the top ten take roughly a fifth. The time point: blood at routine non-recurrence follow-up after resection. This CDR3 has 14 residues. This specimen belongs to a study of spatial heterogeneity in lung cancer. Background on the study: Untreated early-stage non-small cell lung cancer patients, roughly 72 in total, were the donors.

This receptor was identified in a male donor with early-stage non-small cell lung cancer. The chain has TRBV21-1 and TRBJ1-2; the D call of TRBD1 is as the table states it, not checked on the DNA. TRBV21-1 has pseudogene status. Specimen: PBMCs, collected at follow-up. The CDR3 loop reads CASSTGPLRCGYTF. In DNA form, the CDR3 reads TGTGCCAGCAGCACCGGACCCCTACGATGTGGCTACACCTTC.